This TCR beta chain emerged from a study of T cells after yellow fever vaccination. As for the study in general: Where fractions had low cell numbers, libraries were prepared from them with the SMART-Seq v4 Ultra Low Input RNA kit.

V shed 0 bases and J shed 3 bases, with 12 bases lying between them. Germline V gene lookup returns CDR1 LGHNA and CDR2 YSLEER. The CDR3 sequence is 16 residues long. By 5'RACE template switching, TCR cDNA was produced, with a universal primer site and UMIs added in the process. TCRdb called the 5' RACE reads again in MiXCR, with one record for every CDR3 protein. The data hold tens of thousands of distinct CDR3 sequences, with 7.3% observed a single time. This clonotype occurred many times. The chain is built from TRBV4-3 and TRBJ1-5, with D possibly matching TRBD1 (5 bases). The starting material was CD8+ T cells sorted from PBMCs, obtained 10 to 11 days after the first yellow fever vaccination. This clonotype was sampled from a man aged 18 to 30 who received the YFV17D yellow fever vaccine. CDR3 coding DNA: TGCGCCAGCAGCCAAGATTGGAGGACACCCAATCAGCCCCAGCATTTT. Its protein is CASSQDWRTPNQPQHF.